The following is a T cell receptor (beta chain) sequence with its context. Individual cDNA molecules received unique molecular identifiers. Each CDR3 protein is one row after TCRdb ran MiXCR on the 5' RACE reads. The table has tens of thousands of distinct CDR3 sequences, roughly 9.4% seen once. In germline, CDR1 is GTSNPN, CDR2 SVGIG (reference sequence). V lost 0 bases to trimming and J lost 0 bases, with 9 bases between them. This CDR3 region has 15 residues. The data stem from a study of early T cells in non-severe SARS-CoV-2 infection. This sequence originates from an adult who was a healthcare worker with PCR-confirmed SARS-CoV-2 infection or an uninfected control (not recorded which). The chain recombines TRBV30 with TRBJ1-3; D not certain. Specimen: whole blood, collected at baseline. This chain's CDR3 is CAWSVNFPSGNTIYF. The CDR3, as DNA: TGTGCCTGGAGTGTAAACTTCCCCTCTGGAAACACCATATATTTT. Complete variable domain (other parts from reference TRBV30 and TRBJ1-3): SQTIHQWPATLVQPVGSPLSLECTVEGTSNPNLYWYRQAAGRGLQLLFYSVGIGQISSEVPQNLSASRPQDRQFILSSKKLLLSDSGFYLCAWSVNFPSGNTIYFGEGSWLTVV.